Reported below is one T cell receptor beta chain. What it binds is not known. Germline CDR1 is SQVTM and CDR2 is ANQGSEA. V lost 4 bases and J lost 6, with 13 bases in between. The CDR3 is 13 amino acids. This sample stems from a study of PD-1 blockade in classical Hodgkin lymphoma. Findings and caveats of the study: A significant rise in TCR diversity by C4D1 was seen for CD4+ but not CD8+ cells.

Sequenced by immunoSEQ multiplex PCR; TCRdb stores in-frame clones only, minus some. This sample yields 90,000 to 110,000 clones, of which approximately 89% are seen a single time; roughly 19% belongs to the top ten. Time point in this sample: cycle 4 day 1 (C4D1), after about 6 weeks of nivolumab. Each and every patient relapsed after autologous stem cell transplantation, and patients got differing brentuximab vedotin exposure. Sequencing used peripheral blood mononuclear cells (PBMCs), obtained before the fourth cycle of nivolumab. This sequence joins TRBV29-1 and TRBJ2-1, with D possibly matching TRBD2 (5 bases). This receptor was identified in a human donor with classical Hodgkin lymphoma. CDR3 amino acids: CSVGGQHTNEQFF. DNA of the CDR3: TGCAGCGTTGGCGGGCAACATACCAATGAGCAGTTCTTC.